The source of this T cell receptor beta chain is a study of blood T cells in healthy people across ages. Looked up from germline, CDR1 is MGHRA and CDR2 is YSYEKL. V was shortened by 0 bases and J by 1 base, with 12 bases between the two germline ends. The CDR3 loop spans 16 amino acids. Sample-barcoded 5' priming and a J-beta primer mix drove a second PCR of roughly 6 to 12 cycles. TCRdb reprocessed the 5' RACE reads with MiXCR, giving one entry per CDR3 protein. The sample consists of fewer than 2 million distinct CDR3 sequences, about two fifths of them appearing once. Study-wide points: Possibly confounding the expanded clonotype changes was the fact that donor CMV status was unknown. Significant beta diversity loss was already apparent by age roughly 40, declining roughly linearly.

About this clonotype itself: The antigen is undetermined.

The sequence derives from a human donor in good health. The gene calls are TRBV4-1 and TRBJ1-1; a weak D match, TRBD1 (6 bases). Specimen: blood. CDR3 nucleotide sequence: TGCGCCAGCAGCCAAGATAAGGGGGGTTGGAACACTGAAGCTTTCTTT. It translates to CASSQDKGGWNTEAFF.